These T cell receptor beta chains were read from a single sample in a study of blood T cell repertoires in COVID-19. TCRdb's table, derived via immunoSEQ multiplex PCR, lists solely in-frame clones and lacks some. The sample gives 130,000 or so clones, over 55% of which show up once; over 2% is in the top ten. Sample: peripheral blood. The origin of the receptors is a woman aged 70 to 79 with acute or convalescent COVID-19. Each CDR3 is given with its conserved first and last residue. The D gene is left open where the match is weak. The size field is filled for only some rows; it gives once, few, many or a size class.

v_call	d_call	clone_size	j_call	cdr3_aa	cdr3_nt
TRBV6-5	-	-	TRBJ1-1	CASKIPTGSGAEAFF	TGTGCCAGCAAAATCCCCACCGGGTCGGGGGCTGAAGCTTTCTTT
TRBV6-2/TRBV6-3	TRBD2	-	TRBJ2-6	CASSYSSRGGLSGANVLTF	TGTGCCAGCAGTTACTCGAGTCGCGGGGGGTTGTCTGGGGCCAACGTCCTGACTTTC
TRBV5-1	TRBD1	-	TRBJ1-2	CASSLLLDRGEGYTF	TGCGCCAGCAGCTTACTCTTAGACAGGGGTGAAGGCTACACCTTC
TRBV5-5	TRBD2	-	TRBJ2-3	CASSLRLAGDWRGTDTQYF	TGTGCCAGCAGCTTACGACTAGCGGGCGACTGGCGGGGCACAGATACGCAGTATTTT
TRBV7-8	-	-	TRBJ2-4	CASSARTAFKNIQYF	TGTGCCAGCAGCGCCCGGACAGCCTTTAAAAACATTCAGTACTTC
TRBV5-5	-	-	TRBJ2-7	CASSLDSPGQYF	TGTGCCAGCAGCTTGGACAGTCCCGGGCAGTACTTC
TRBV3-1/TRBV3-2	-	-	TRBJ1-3	CASSQAQGNTIYF	TGTGCCAGCAGCCAAGCTCAGGGGAACACCATATATTTT
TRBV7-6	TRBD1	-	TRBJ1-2	CASSTGDYGYTF	TGTGCCAGCTCTACAGGGGACTATGGCTACACCTTC
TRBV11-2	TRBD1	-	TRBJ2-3	CASSPQGVGADTQYF	TGTGCCAGCAGCCCACAGGGGGTGGGGGCAGATACGCAGTATTTT
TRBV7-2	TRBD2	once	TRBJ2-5	CASSLATSGGKGETQYF	TGTGCCAGCAGCTTAGCGACTAGCGGGGGAAAAGGAGAGACCCAGTACTTC
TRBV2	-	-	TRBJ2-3	CASSKDSSTDTQYF	TGTGCCAGCAGCAAGGACAGTAGCACAGATACGCAGTATTTT